The 10 T cell receptor beta chains below were found in one sample sequenced in a study of T cells in women clearing cervical HPV infection. Method: immunoSEQ multiplex PCR; TCRdb's copy keeps in-frame clones and lacks some. This sample's table has around 48,000 clones. Material: blood buffy coat. These receptors were collected from a woman aged 18 to 75 with a cervical HPV16 infection that either progressed to CIN3+ or cleared (not recorded which).

Regarding this clone: The CDR3 is cut off 3 residues early in the read; its end comes from the germline J gene. The chain combines TRBV7-8 with TRBJ1-1; 8 bases are a match to TRBD1. The germline V gene has CDR1 SGHVS and CDR2 FQNEAQ. This CDR3 is built from 15 residues. Trimming at V came to 3 bases and at J to 2 bases, leaving 5 bases not matched to a gene. The covered CDR3 bases are TGTGCCAGCAGCTTTCAGGGGGCGGCAAACACTGAA. Protein: CASSFQGAANTE. The CDR3, in full, reads CASSFQGAANTEAFF. The full variable domain, its missing parts supplied by reference TRBV7-8 and TRBJ1-1, is GAGVSQSPRYKVAKRGQDVALRCDPISGHVSLFWYQQALGQGPEFLTYFQNEAQLDKSGLPSDRFFAERPEGSVSTLKIQRTQQEDSAVYLCASSFQGAANTEAFFGQGTRLTVV.

A note on this clone: At one end, the junction sequence differs from germline, possibly due to a read error. CDR3: CASSQARQGGKEKLFF. The DNA read from the CDR3 is TGCGCCAGCAGCCAAGCCCGACAGGGGGGCAAGGAAAAA. The rearrangement links TRBV4-2 to TRBJ1-4; 9 nucleotides line up with TRBD1. The read falls 3 residues short of the CDR3 end, and the missing part is taken from the germline J gene. CDR3 size: 16 residues. CDR1 and CDR2 from the germline V gene are LGHNA and YNFKEQ.

With regard to this clone: The read stops 3 residues short of the end of the CDR3; the missing end is completed from the germline J gene. J is TRBJ2-7 and V is TRBV5-1; 7 bases align to TRBD2. In germline, CDR1 is SGHRS, CDR2 YFSETQ. The CDR3 runs 17 residues. The junction had 11 bases not matched to a gene; V was cut back by 0 bases and J by 2 bases. The covered CDR3 bases are TGCGCCAGCAGCTTGGTATCGGGGACTAAGACGCCCTACGAG. Its translation: CASSLVSGTKTPYE. In full, the CDR3 is CASSLVSGTKTPYEQYF.

The covered CDR3 bases are TGTGCCAGCAAGGGACTAGCGGGGAGCTCCTACGAG. Translated: CASKGLAGSSYE. The CDR3 in its entirety is CASKGLAGSSYEQYF. This chain uses TRBV2 with TRBJ2-7; 13 nucleotides align to TRBD2. The read comes to an end 3 residues before the CDR3 does, leaving the germline J gene to fill in the end. This CDR3 is 15 amino acids long. V lost 7 bases, J lost 0 bases, and 3 bases stayed unmatched. Looked up from germline, CDR1 is SNHLY and CDR2 is FYNNEI.

Partial CDR3 DNA: TGCAGTGCTACTGGCCCCCTGACTTCCGGAGGCTACAATGAG. It specifies CSATGPLTSGGYNE. The CDR3 in its entirety is CSATGPLTSGGYNEQFF. The chain joins TRBV20-1 to TRBJ2-1; D is possibly TRBD2 (5 bases). The CDR3 goes on 3 residues after the read ends, and that part is filled in from the germline J gene. From germline, CDR1 is DFQATT and CDR2 SNEGSKA (reference sequence). There are 17 residues in the CDR3. V was clipped by 4 bases and J by 3 bases, with 22 bases between them.

As to this clone: The CDR3 end lies 3 residues beyond the end of the read and is filled in from the germline J gene. The rearrangement joins TRBV30 to TRBJ1-5, with D unclear. V was clipped by 1 base and J by 6 bases, with 7 bases between them. Germline V gene lookup returns CDR1 GTSNPN and CDR2 SVGIG (reference sequence). This CDR3 has 12 residues. CDR3 region: CAWSEGFQPQHF. The CDR3 DNA, read in part, is TGTGCCTGGAGTGAAGGGTTTCAGCCC. Full variable domain (outside the CDR3, taken from reference TRBV30 and TRBJ1-5): SQTIHQWPATLVQPVGSPLSLECTVEGTSNPNLYWYRQAAGRGLQLLFYSVGIGQISSEVPQNLSASRPQDRQFILSSKKLLLSDSGFYLCAWSEGFQPQHFGDGTRLSIL.

As to this clone: One end of the junction does not line up with germline, which may come from a read error. The CDR3 extends 3 residues past the end of the read, so its final part is completed from the germline J gene. This chain joins TRBV20-1 and TRBJ2-3, with D unresolved. Germline CDR1 DFQATT, CDR2 SNEGSKA (reference sequence). There are 13 residues in the CDR3. The CDR3 loop is CSAREGVTATQYF. Incomplete CDR3 DNA: TGCAGTGCTAGAGAGGGCGTCACAGCTACG.

Note on this clone: The missing CDR3 end, 3 residues past where the read stops, is filled in from the germline J gene. The gene calls are TRBV18 and TRBJ1-1, with 8 bases fitting TRBD1. This CDR3 has 16 residues. V lost 6 bases to trimming and J lost 4 bases; unmatched junction nucleotides: 13. Germline CDR1 and CDR2: KGHSH and LQKENI. The CDR3 sequence is CASSSRPGTGGTEAFF. The sequenced part of the CDR3 DNA is TGTGCCAGCTCCTCCCGACCTGGAACAGGGGGCACTGAA.

Comments on this clone: The CDR3 extends 3 residues past the end of the read, so its final part is completed from the germline J gene. V gene TRBV5-4 combines with J gene TRBJ2-7; 7 bases line up with TRBD1. Trimming took 6 bases from V and 1 from J; bases not matched to a gene: 4. The CDR3 length is 13 residues. Germline assignment: CDR1 SGHNT and CDR2 YYREEE (reference sequence). The DNA read from the CDR3 is TGTGCCAGCATCCGACAGGGATCCTACGAG. Its protein is CASIRQGSYE. The full CDR3 sequence reads CASIRQGSYEQYF.

Notes on this clone: Other DNA sequences in this sample translate to the same CDR3. This CDR3 is CASSKGQGWEKLFF. The part of the CDR3 DNA that was read is TGCGCCAGCAGCAAGGGACAGGGTTGGGAAAAA. V and J are TRBV5-1 and TRBJ1-4; 9 nucleotides agree with TRBD1. The read finishes 3 residues shy of the CDR3 end, and the germline J gene is used to complete it. Germline assignment: CDR1 SGHRS and CDR2 YFSETQ. The junction had 6 bases not matched to a gene; V was cut back by 4 bases and J by 8 bases. The CDR3 covers 14 residues.